This is a list of T cell receptor beta chains from one sample in a study of shared clonotypes between healthy human individuals. Assay used: immunoSEQ multiplex PCR; TCRdb lists only in-frame clones, some missing. The sample shows 2 million to 3 million clones, approximately 94% of them seen only once. Sequencing was performed on naive CD4+ T cells from PBMCs. The source of these receptors is a man between 18 and 29 years old in good health. Some clones in this sample may be carry-over from other donors' samples. Both conserved end residues are part of each CDR3. D genes are given only for firm matches. A clone size is listed for some rows: how often the clone was seen (once, few, many), or a class if it is expanded.

TRBJ2-7 | TRBV6-6 | NA | NA | TGTGCCAGCACGGGCCGCAACTACGAGCAGTACTTC | CASTGRNYEQYF
TRBJ1-5 | TRBV5-6 | NA | NA | TGTGCCAGCAGCTTCCCGGCGCCTTATAGCAATCAGCCCCAGCATTTT | CASSFPAPYSNQPQHF
TRBJ2-3 | TRBV28 | NA | NA | TGTGCCAGCAGTTTATATGCAGAAGATACGCAGTATTTT | CASSLYAEDTQYF
TRBJ2-1 | TRBV28 | NA | NA | TGTGCCAGCAGTTTATATGGGACCGATAATGAGCAGTTCTTC | CASSLYGTDNEQFF
TRBJ1-2 | TRBV6-5 | NA | NA | TGTGCCAGCAGTTACTCAGGGGCAGCAACCAACTATGGCTACACCTTC | CASSYSGAATNYGYTF
TRBJ1-6 | TRBV11-2 | NA | NA | TGTGCCAGCAGTTGGGGCCATAATTCACCCCTCCACTTT | CASSWGHNSPLHF
TRBJ2-5 | TRBV4-1 | NA | NA | TGCGCCAGCAGCCAAGGGCTTGGGGGCCGGGGGACCCAGTACTTC | CASSQGLGGRGTQYF
TRBJ2-6 | TRBV7-2 | NA | NA | TGTGCCAGCAGCCCCCGCCGGGCCTCCTCTGGGGCCAACGTCCTGACTTTC | CASSPRRASSGANVLTF
TRBJ2-3 | TRBV30 | TRBD2 | NA | TGTGCCTGGAGTGTACTAGCGGGGACAGATACGCAGTATTTT | CAWSVLAGTDTQYF
TRBJ2-1 | TRBV18 | NA | NA | TGTGCCAGCTCACCACCGCCAGCGGCCAATGAGCAGTTCTTC | CASSPPPAANEQFF
TRBJ2-7 | TRBV28 | TRBD1 | NA | TGTGCCAGCACTCCGGGACAGGGTATCTACGAGCAGTACTTC | CASTPGQGIYEQYF
TRBJ2-7 | TRBV28 | TRBD2 | NA | TGTGCCAGCAGTTTTCTGGCGGGAGGGGTCACCGAGCAGTACTTC | CASSFLAGGVTEQYF
TRBJ1-3 | TRBV7-3 | NA | NA | TGTGCCAGCAGCCCGCAGGGTCCGCCTCTTTCGCACACCATATATTTT | CASSPQGPPLSHTIYF
TRBJ2-7 | TRBV5-1 | TRBD2 | NA | TGCGCCAGCAGCCTAAGCGGGACGCGGTACGAGCAGTACTTC | CASSLSGTRYEQYF
TRBJ2-5 | TRBV28 | NA | NA | TGTGCCAGCAGTCCTCCGGGGTTGTATGAGACCCAGTACTTC | CASSPPGLYETQYF
TRBJ1-2 | TRBV5-6 | NA | NA | TGTGCCAGCAGCACCGGGATCGGGGGGGCGAGCTATGGCTACACCTTC | CASSTGIGGASYGYTF
TRBJ2-1 | TRBV6-5 | TRBD2 | NA | TGTGCCAGCAGGTCAGTAGCGGGAAGATACAATGAGCAGTTCTTC | CASRSVAGRYNEQFF
TRBJ2-1 | TRBV14 | TRBD2 | NA | TGTGCCAGCAGCAATGCCGGGACTAGCTTCTACAATGAGCAGTTCTTC | CASSNAGTSFYNEQFF
TRBJ2-2 | TRBV6-1 | NA | NA | TGTGCCTCACAGGAAGGGACATCAACCGGGGAGCTGTTTTTT | CASQEGTSTGELFF
TRBJ1-2 | TRBV9 | NA | NA | TGTGCCAGCAGCCCTTCGGCAGGGGATCTCTATGGCTACACCTTC | CASSPSAGDLYGYTF
TRBJ2-5 | TRBV10-3 | NA | NA | TGTGCCATCAGTGATTCTAGCTTAGAGACCCAGTACTTC | CAISDSSLETQYF
TRBJ1-2 | TRBV5-4 | NA | NA | TGTGCCAGCAGCGCCTCGCAGGGATCCTATGGCTACACCTTC | CASSASQGSYGYTF
TRBJ1-2 | TRBV30 | NA | NA | TGTGCCTGGAGTGGCCGACGGGGCTACACCTTC | CAWSGRRGYTF
TRBJ1-2 | TRBV11-2 | NA | NA | TGTGCCAGCGCCCCGACATCGGCTGCTGGCTACACCTTC | CASAPTSAAGYTF
TRBJ1-2 | TRBV7-2 | TRBD1 | NA | TGTGCCAGCAGCTTAGGAGGGACAGTCTATGGCTACACCTTC | CASSLGGTVYGYTF
TRBJ1-1 | TRBV6-1 | NA | NA | TGTGCCAGCAGTTGGGGCCAGGGAACGACTGAAGCTTTCTTT | CASSWGQGTTEAFF
TRBJ1-5 | TRBV19 | TRBD1 | once | TGTGCCAGTGGCCGGGACAGAGACCCCCAGGGTCCCAATCAGCCCCAGCATTTT | CASGRDRDPQGPNQPQHF
TRBJ2-1 | TRBV29-1 | TRBD1 | once | TGCAGCGTAGGGGGACAGGGAATTGAGCAGTTCTTC | CSVGGQGIEQFF
TRBJ2-5 | TRBV5-1 | TRBD1 | NA | TGCGCCAGCAGATTTCGGACAGGGGGAGAGGAGACCCAGTACTTC | CASRFRTGGEETQYF
TRBJ2-5 | TRBV9 | TRBD2 | NA | TGTGCCAGCAGCGTAGCGGTAGCGGGAGGGCAAGAGACCCAGTACTTC | CASSVAVAGGQETQYF
TRBJ2-7 | TRBV5-1 | NA | NA | TGCGCCAGCAGCTTGCTACCAGCGGGCTCCTACGAGCAGTACTTC | CASSLLPAGSYEQYF
TRBJ1-1 | TRBV7-9 | NA | few | TGTGCCAGCAGCTTTGTGGCTGGGGAAGCTTTCTTT | CASSFVAGEAFF
TRBJ1-5 | TRBV18 | NA | NA | TGTGCCAGCTCACGGACACAGGGCGCAGGGCAGCCCCAGCATTTT | CASSRTQGAGQPQHF
TRBJ1-2 | TRBV28 | NA | once | TGTGCCAGCAGTCGAGAGACGGCCCCTAACTATGGCTACACCTTC | CASSRETAPNYGYTF
TRBJ2-3 | TRBV7-2 | TRBD2 | NA | TGTGCCAGCAGCTCCCCAGCTGGGGCGGGAGCGGGCACAGATACGCAGTATTTT | CASSSPAGAGAGTDTQYF
TRBJ2-3 | TRBV28 | NA | once | TGTGCCAGCAGCACAGCGACCGGCACAGATACGCAGTATTTT | CASSTATGTDTQYF
TRBJ2-1 | TRBV6-5 | NA | NA | TGTGCCAGCAGTACCAGCGAGAACAACCCCAATGAGCAGTTCTTC | CASSTSENNPNEQFF
TRBJ2-1 | TRBV28 | TRBD2 | NA | TGTGCCAGCAGTTCCTGGGGGCAAGGGCTAGCGGGAGAGAATGAGCAGTTCTTC | CASSSWGQGLAGENEQFF
TRBJ1-5 | TRBV29-1 | NA | NA | TGCAGCGTTGCGGAGGCGCGGGAGCAGCCCCAGCATTTT | CSVAEAREQPQHF
TRBJ2-1 | TRBV15 | TRBD1 | NA | TGTGCCACCAGCAGAGATTGGGACAGGGTGAGCAATGAGCAGTTCTTC | CATSRDWDRVSNEQFF
TRBJ2-5 | TRBV7-2 | TRBD1 | NA | TGTGCCAGCAGCGAGAAACCGGGACAGACTCTAACCCAGTACTTC | CASSEKPGQTLTQYF
TRBJ1-1 | TRBV30 | NA | few | TGTGCCTGGAGTAGGGTCACTGAAGCTTTCTTT | CAWSRVTEAFF
TRBJ2-3 | TRBV7-9 | NA | NA | TGTGCCAGCAGCGCGAGAGGAGATACGCAGTATTTT | CASSARGDTQYF
TRBJ2-3 | TRBV5-1 | TRBD1 | NA | TGCGCCAGCAGCGCGGGACAGGCTAGCACAGATACGCAGTATTTT | CASSAGQASTDTQYF
TRBJ1-6 | TRBV2 | NA | NA | TGTGCCAGCCAGGTGGGCCCGGGGGGGTCACCCCTCCACTTT | CASQVGPGGSPLHF
TRBJ1-4 | TRBV11-2 | NA | NA | TGTGCCAGCAGCCTGGGGACTTCTAATGAAAAACTGTTTTTT | CASSLGTSNEKLFF
TRBJ1-2 | TRBV28 | NA | NA | TGTGCCAGCAGACCTACAGGGTCCTATGGCTACACCTTC | CASRPTGSYGYTF
TRBJ2-1 | TRBV10-3 | TRBD2 | NA | TGTGCCATCAGTGAGTCGTTAGTAGCGGGAAAAAATGAGCAGTTCTTC | CAISESLVAGKNEQFF
TRBJ2-3 | TRBV7-2 | NA | once | TGTGCCAGCAGCTTATTAGCCAGTGGGAGCACAGATACGCAGTATTTT | CASSLLASGSTDTQYF
TRBJ2-1 | TRBV5-1 | NA | NA | TGCGCCAGCAGCTCGACAGGAAACTCCTACAATGAGCAGTTCTTC | CASSSTGNSYNEQFF
TRBJ2-3 | TRBV6-4 | NA | NA | TGTGCCAGCAGTGACGTGGCGGGAGTGACAGGTACGCAGTATTTT | CASSDVAGVTGTQYF
TRBJ2-1 | TRBV7-3 | NA | NA | TGTGCCAGCAGCTTCACGGACGCGTGGGTGAATGAGCAGTTCTTC | CASSFTDAWVNEQFF
TRBJ1-5 | TRBV28 | NA | NA | TGTGCCAGCAGTTCAGGGTATGGCCCCGAAGAGCCCCAGCATTTT | CASSSGYGPEEPQHF
TRBJ2-5 | TRBV5-1 | TRBD2 | NA | TGCGCCAGCACTACGGTAGCGGGATACCAAGAGACCCAGTACTTC | CASTTVAGYQETQYF
TRBJ2-3 | TRBV13 | NA | NA | TGTGCCAGCAGCCGAGAGGGCGGGGCAGATACGCAGTATTTT | CASSREGGADTQYF
TRBJ2-5 | TRBV7-9 | TRBD1 | NA | TGTGCCAGCAGCTTAGACAGGGGGACCCAGTACTTC | CASSLDRGTQYF
TRBJ2-7 | TRBV5-4 | NA | once | TGTGCCAGCAGCTTGGAGGGACGTAACTACGAGCAGTACTTC | CASSLEGRNYEQYF